These 26 T cell receptor beta chains were all obtained from the same sample, sequenced in a study of CD8+ T cells in alopecia areata. RNA was extracted and reverse transcribed into cDNA as the sequencing template. Measured with immunoSEQ multiplex PCR; TCRdb has only the in-frame clones, and not every one. The sample includes hundreds of thousands of clones, about two thirds of them seen just once. The sequenced sample was CD4+ T cells sorted from blood, obtained at week 0. Source of these receptors: a human donor with alopecia areata.

This clone was seen only once. The chain is built from TRBV7-8 and TRBJ2-2; D unresolved. Germline lookup yields CDR1 SGHVS and CDR2 FQNEAQ. This CDR3 comprises 14 residues. Trimming pared 0 bases from V and 8 bases from J, leaving 10 bases between. The CDR3 here is CASSLAGLSGELFF. In nucleotides, the CDR3 is TGTGCCAGCAGCTTAGCTGGCCTTTCAGGGGAGCTGTTTTTT.

The rearrangement uses TRBV2 and TRBJ2-5; possible D gene TRBD1, 6 bases. Germline V gene lookup returns CDR1 SNHLY and CDR2 FYNNEI. This CDR3 contains 15 residues. The V end lost 3 bases, the J end lost 5 bases, and 16 bases lay between the germline ends. In nucleotides, the CDR3 is TGTGCCAGCAGTGACCCAGGGGATGGCAAGGAGACCCAGTACTTC. It yields the protein CASSDPGDGKETQYF.

This rearrangement joins TRBV4-3 to TRBJ2-4, with D tentatively TRBD2 (6 bases). Germline V gene data show CDR1 as LGHNA and CDR2 as YSLEER. The CDR3 covers 16 residues. V lost 0 bases and J lost 1, with 10 bases in between. The CDR3 DNA reads as TGCGCCAGCAGCCAAGATGGGGGAGGTGCCAAAAACATTCAGTACTTC. Residues: CASSQDGGGAKNIQYF.

The V gene is TRBV7-2, the J gene TRBJ1-1; D not certain. Germline CDR1 reads SGHTA; CDR2 reads FQGNSA. The V end lost 5 bases, the J end lost 11 bases, and 15 bases lay between the germline ends. The CDR3 is made up of 12 amino acids. The CDR3 is CASSRVSRQAFF. The CDR3, as DNA: TGTGCCAGCAGCCGTGTTAGTCGTCAGGCTTTCTTT.

This sequence joins TRBV5-1 and TRBJ1-5; D is unclear. Trimming removed 2 bases from V and 5 bases from J, with 11 bases in between. This CDR3 region has 14 residues. Per the germline V gene, CDR1 is SGHRS and CDR2 is YFSETQ. The CDR3 nucleotides are TGCGCCAGCAGCTTATCGGGTAAGGATCAGCCCCAGCATTTT. Translated, it gives CASSLSGKDQPQHF. The entire variable domain, with the rest obtained from reference TRBV5-1 and TRBJ1-5, is as follows: KAGVTQTPRYLIKTRGQQVTLSCSPISGHRSVSWYQQTPGQGLQFLFEYFSETQRNKGNFPGRFSGRQFSNSRSEMNVSTLELGDSALYLCASSLSGKDQPQHFGDGTRLSIL.

J is TRBJ2-7 and V is TRBV5-1, with D perhaps matching TRBD2 (5 bases). Trimming left V 0 bases short and J 6 bases short, with 13 bases between. Germline V lookup: CDR1 SGHRS, CDR2 YFSETQ. The CDR3 has 14 residues. This CDR3 reads CASSLDPEASEQYF. In nucleotides, the CDR3 is TGCGCCAGCAGCTTGGACCCGGAGGCTTCCGAGCAGTACTTC.

The rearrangement joins TRBV4-3 to TRBJ2-2, with 8 bases aligning to TRBD1. Losses at the gene ends were 2 bases for V and 7 bases for J; bases not matched to a gene: 6. Germline loops: CDR1 LGHNA, CDR2 YSLEER. CDR3 length: 15 amino acids. CDR3 DNA: TGCGCCAGCAGCCAAAGTGGGACAGGCGACGGGGAGCTGTTTTTT. It yields the protein CASSQSGTGDGELFF.

The V gene is TRBV30, the J gene TRBJ1-2, with D hard to call. The CDR3 runs 11 residues. Germline lookup yields CDR1 GTSNPN and CDR2 SVGIG (reference sequence). V was cut by 3 bases and J by 8 bases, with 10 bases left in between. The CDR3 reads CAWSETRGYTF. The CDR3 region has the DNA TGTGCCTGGAGCGAAACCAGGGGCTACACCTTC.

V and J are TRBV6-5 and TRBJ2-1; D gene ambiguous. Trimming took off 0 bases at V and 4 bases at J, with 7 bases between the two ends. The CDR3 consists of 14 residues. Germline V gene sequence: CDR1 MNHEY, CDR2 SVGAGI. This CDR3 reads CASSYSGQYNEQFF. The DNA for the CDR3 is TGTGCCAGCAGTTACTCCGGGCAGTACAATGAGCAGTTCTTC.

J is TRBJ1-3 and V is TRBV30; D is perhaps TRBD1 (5 bases). The CDR3 is made up of 14 amino acids. Trimming stripped 2 bases from V and 7 bases from J, with 15 bases between. CDR1 is GTSNPN, CDR2 SVGIG, per germline (reference sequence). CDR3 sequence reads: CAWSPPGLGNTIYF. CDR3 bases: TGTGCCTGGAGTCCCCCGGGGCTGGGGAACACCATATATTTT.

The V and J genes are TRBV4-1 and TRBJ2-1, with no clear D. In germline, CDR1 is MGHRA, CDR2 YSYEKL. The CDR3 totals 14 residues. V was shortened by 4 bases and J by 4 bases, with 11 bases between the two germline ends. CDR3 nucleotide sequence: TGCGCCAGCAGCCGAGTGCGGAATTACAATGAGCAGTTCTTC. Translation gives CASSRVRNYNEQFF.

This rearrangement joins TRBV29-1 to TRBJ2-5; 12 bases match TRBD2. Germline V gene data show CDR1 as SQVTM and CDR2 as ANQGSEA. The CDR3 is 14 amino acids. V dropped 4 bases and J dropped 2; count of bases not matched to a gene: 2. For the CDR3, the DNA is TGCAGCGTTGCTAGCGGGGGGGTTCAAGAGACCCAGTACTTC. Translated, it gives CSVASGGVQETQYF. Full variable domain (missing parts from reference TRBV29-1 and TRBJ2-5): SAVISQKPSRDICQRGTSLTIQCQVDSQVTMMFWYRQQPGQSLTLIATANQGSEATYESGFVIDKFPISRPNLTFSTLTVSNMSPEDSSIYLCSVASGGVQETQYFGPGTRLLVL.

This clone appeared a few times. The chain uses TRBV5-1 and TRBJ2-1, with 8 bases identical to TRBD2. Germline V lookup: CDR1 SGHRS, CDR2 YFSETQ. With V trimmed by 4 bases and J by 0 bases, 6 bases remained unmatched. CDR3 length: 16 amino acids. CDR3 DNA sequence: TGCGCCAGCAGCGTAAATGGACTAGCCTCCTACAATGAGCAGTTCTTC. This codes for CASSVNGLASYNEQFF. The variable domain in full, completed from reference TRBV5-1 and TRBJ2-1, reads KAGVTQTPRYLIKTRGQQVTLSCSPISGHRSVSWYQQTPGQGLQFLFEYFSETQRNKGNFPGRFSGRQFSNSRSEMNVSTLELGDSALYLCASSVNGLASYNEQFFGPGTRLTVL.

This clone was seen a few times. The chain is built from TRBV30 and TRBJ2-1; D is uncertain. Per germline, CDR1 GTSNPN and CDR2 SVGIG (reference sequence). Trimming took 3 bases from V and 0 from J, leaving 9 bases between them. This CDR3 spans 14 amino acids. The CDR3 region is CAWRAQISYNEQFF. The CDR3 bases are TGTGCCTGGAGGGCCCAAATCTCCTACAATGAGCAGTTCTTC.

Concerning this clone: The same CDR3 arises from other DNA sequences in this sample as well. The genes are TRBV29-1 and TRBJ1-1, with a tentative D call TRBD1 (6 bases). Trimming pared 6 bases from V and 0 bases from J, leaving 8 bases between. Germline lookup yields CDR1 SQVTM and CDR2 ANQGSEA. The length of the CDR3 is 12 residues. CDR3 coding DNA: TGCAGCGTCCGGACAGTGAACACTGAAGCTTTCTTT. Residues: CSVRTVNTEAFF.

This clone occurred a few times. V is TRBV7-2 and J is TRBJ2-2; perhaps TRBD1 as D (6 bases). V lost 5 bases to trimming and J lost 6 bases, with 19 bases between them. CDR1 SGHTA and CDR2 FQGNSA come from the germline V gene. This CDR3 comprises 16 residues. Here the CDR3 reads CASSPGPNKGAGELFF. The CDR3, as DNA: TGTGCCAGCAGCCCGGGACCCAACAAGGGGGCCGGGGAGCTGTTTTTT.

The chain's CDR3 is CSVGPLGDGYTF. The DNA of the CDR3 is TGCAGCGTGGGACCCCTGGGGGATGGCTACACCTTC. The J gene is TRBJ1-2, the V gene TRBV29-1; a weak D match, TRBD1 (5 bases). Per germline, CDR1 SQVTM and CDR2 ANQGSEA. The CDR3 is 12 residues long. Deletions cut 6 bases from V and 6 bases from J, with 14 bases between.

V and J are TRBV29-1 and TRBJ2-5; D call uncertain. Germline CDR1 and CDR2: SQVTM and ANQGSEA. This CDR3 comprises 16 residues. V gave up 5 bases and J gave up 3 bases, with 22 bases separating them. The CDR3 is CSVIPRALYREETQYF. As DNA, the CDR3 is TGCAGCGTTATTCCTCGGGCCCTTTATAGGGAAGAGACCCAGTACTTC.

The CDR3 spells CASSQPERNTQYF. For the CDR3, the DNA is TGTGCCAGCAGCCAACCCGAAAGAAATACGCAGTATTTT. This chain connects TRBV5-6 to TRBJ2-3; D unclear. Deletions cut 4 bases from V and 7 bases from J, with 13 bases between. The CDR3 extends over 13 amino acids. The germline CDR1 and CDR2 sequences are SGHDT and YYEEEE.

The rearrangement joins TRBV12-5 to TRBJ2-5, with a possible D match to TRBD2 (5 bases). The CDR3 is 13 amino acids. Germline CDR1 and CDR2: LGHNT and FRNRAP. V lost 4 bases, J lost 5 bases, and 11 bases lay in between. CDR3 coding DNA: TGTGCTAGTGGTTACGGGGTTTCGGAGACCCAGTACTTC. It yields the protein CASGYGVSETQYF.

This chain uses TRBV9 with TRBJ2-2, with a weak D call TRBD1 (6 bases). The CDR3 covers 14 residues. V lost 6 bases to trimming and J lost 1 base, with 10 bases between them. Germline CDR1 and CDR2: SGDLS and YYNGEE. CDR3 amino acids: CASNIQGNTGELFF. The CDR3, as DNA: TGTGCCAGCAACATACAGGGGAACACCGGGGAGCTGTTTTTT.

This sequence joins TRBV30 and TRBJ1-1, with D uncertain. This CDR3 comprises 13 residues. Germline V gene lookup returns CDR1 GTSNPN and CDR2 SVGIG (reference sequence). Trimming cost V 4 bases and J 5 bases, with 14 bases left between them. The CDR3 sequence is CAWKRLRETEAFF. CDR3 sequence (DNA): TGTGCCTGGAAGCGGCTTAGGGAGACTGAAGCTTTCTTT.

The genes are TRBV29-1 and TRBJ2-3; 8 positions match TRBD1. The ends lost 5 bases at V and 2 bases at J; junction bases unmatched: 6. The CDR3 has 14 residues. The germline gives CDR1 SQVTM, CDR2 ANQGSEA. CDR3 sequence (DNA): TGCAGCGTTCGGGCAGGGGGCATCACAGATACGCAGTATTTT. Translated, it gives CSVRAGGITDTQYF.

V usage is TRBV15 and J usage is TRBJ1-2, with TRBD1 matching 7 bases. V was pared by 0 bases and J by 4 bases, with 8 bases of the junction left unmatched. The CDR3 is made up of 16 amino acids. Per germline, CDR1 LNHNV and CDR2 YYDKDF (reference sequence). The CDR3 is CATSRDLTGAPYGYTF. CDR3 in DNA: TGTGCCACCAGCAGAGATCTCACAGGGGCTCCCTATGGCTACACCTTC.

Comment on this clone: This same CDR3 is encoded by further DNA sequences in the sample. The chain has TRBV5-1 and TRBJ2-5; TRBD2 matches 11 bases. The CDR3 has 15 residues. Per germline, CDR1 SGHRS and CDR2 YFSETQ. V trimming: 1 base; J trimming: 1 base; junction bases outside the gene matches: 0. CDR3 residues: CASSLLAGGQETQYF. CDR3 bases: TGCGCCAGCAGCTTGCTAGCGGGGGGCCAAGAGACCCAGTACTTC.

The chain recombines TRBV19 with TRBJ2-2; 8 bases align to TRBD1. Looked up from germline, CDR1 is LNHDA and CDR2 is SQIVND (reference sequence). V lost 4 bases, J lost 9 bases, and 7 bases stayed unmatched. The CDR3 is made up of 14 amino acids. The CDR3 sequence is CASSNDRGSWELFF. CDR3 in DNA: TGTGCCAGTAGTAACGACAGGGGAAGTTGGGAGCTGTTTTTT. The whole variable domain, filled in from reference TRBV19 and TRBJ2-2, reads DGGITQSPKYLFRKEGQNVTLSCEQNLNHDAMYWYRQDPGQGLRLIYYSQIVNDFQKGDIAEGYSVSREKKESFPLTVTSAQKNPTAFYLCASSNDRGSWELFFGEGSRLTVL.